Below, 18 T cell receptor beta chains from the same sample are listed, as sequenced in a study of cytomegalovirus exposure and HLA in healthy donors. The PCR ran on 60 Vbeta and 13 Jbeta primers. Libraries were prepared by immunoSEQ multiplex PCR; TCRdb keeps only in-frame clonotypes and omits some of them. The profile covers 140,000 or so clones, with about 72% appearing a single time and almost 4.5% taken by the ten largest. Source material: PBMCs. The receptor source for this set is a man aged 60-69 years in good health and CMV-seronegative.

This clone has just a few counts. The V call is TRBV7-8, the J call TRBJ2-3; 11 bases are shared with TRBD1. The V gene end was trimmed by 4 bases and the J gene end by 5 bases; junction bases not matched to a gene: 5. Germline-derived CDR1 and CDR2 are SGHVS and FQNEAQ. CDR3 length equals 15 residues. CDR3 DNA: TGTGCCAGCAGCTCCCGGACAGGGGGCGGAGATACGCAGTATTTT. This translates into CASSSRTGGGDTQYF.

The chain combines TRBV28 with TRBJ2-1; 7 nucleotides agree with TRBD1. This CDR3 spans 15 amino acids. With V trimmed by 3 bases and J by 7 bases, 9 bases remained unmatched. The V gene's germline CDR1 is MDHEN and CDR2 SYDVKM. CDR3 residues: CASSFSGTAENEQFF. The DNA of the CDR3 is TGTGCCAGCAGTTTCTCGGGGACAGCAGAGAATGAGCAGTTCTTC.

The J gene is TRBJ1-1, the V gene TRBV5-1; 8 bases fit TRBD1. The CDR3 consists of 14 residues. With 1 base clipped from V and 5 bases from J, the junction kept 4 bases outside the gene matches. Germline V CDR1 and CDR2: SGHRS, YFSETQ. CDR3 bases: TGCGCCAGCAGCTTGCAGGGGGCGGGAACTGAAGCTTTCTTT. This sequence encodes CASSLQGAGTEAFF.

The chain combines TRBV25-1 with TRBJ1-1, with D tentatively TRBD1 (6 bases). Trimming took off 10 bases at V and 6 bases at J, with 18 bases between the two ends. Germline-derived CDR1 and CDR2 are MGHDK and SYGVNS. This CDR3 has 13 residues. The CDR3 region has the DNA TGTGCCAATTCACGGACAGCTAGCTCTGAAGCTTTCTTT. This encodes CANSRTASSEAFF. Supplemented by reference TRBV25-1 and TRBJ1-1, the full variable domain reads EADIYQTPRYLVIGTGKKITLECSQTMGHDKMYWYQQDPGMELHLIHYSYGVNSTEKGDLSSESTVSRIRTEHFPLTLESARPSHTSQYLCANSRTASSEAFFGQGTRLTVV.

The table lists this clone with a few counts. V is TRBV6-5 and J is TRBJ2-2; perhaps TRBD1 as D (5 bases). CDR1 and CDR2 from the germline V gene are MNHEY and SVGAGI. Trimming left V 6 bases short and J 3 bases short, with 14 bases between. The CDR3 sequence is 15 residues long. CDR3 DNA sequence: TGTGCCAGCAGAGCAGGGTCTGCACACACCGGGGAGCTGTTTTTT. Amino acids: CASRAGSAHTGELFF.

V and J are TRBV6-1 and TRBJ1-4; 7 bases are a match to TRBD1. The germline V gene encodes CDR1 MNHNS and CDR2 SASEGT. Trimming took 6 bases from V and 7 from J; bases not matched to a gene: 11. The CDR3 is made up of 15 amino acids. The CDR3 sequence: CASSPVQGGPEKLFF. The CDR3 DNA reads TGTGCCAGCAGCCCCGTCCAAGGGGGCCCTGAAAAACTGTTTTTT.

The chain employs TRBV5-6 and TRBJ2-5; maybe TRBD1 (6 bases). The germline CDR1 and CDR2 sequences are SGHDT and YYEEEE. Trimming removed 0 bases at V and 4 bases at J, with 7 bases between. This CDR3 is built from 13 residues. This CDR3 reads CASSLVQGETQYF. The CDR3, as DNA: TGTGCCAGCAGCTTGGTACAGGGAGAGACCCAGTACTTC.

The chain uses TRBV7-6 and TRBJ2-2; TRBD1 matches 9 bases. CDR3 length: 15 residues. CDR1 is SGHVS, CDR2 FNYEAQ, per germline. V lost 5 bases to trimming and J lost 6 bases; unmatched junction nucleotides: 7. CDR3 in amino acids: CASSRQGGFAGELFF. The CDR3 DNA reads TGTGCCAGCAGCCGACAGGGGGGTTTCGCCGGGGAGCTGTTTTTT.

This clone was seen only a few times. The chain recombines TRBV15 with TRBJ1-1; no reliable D call. There are 15 residues in the CDR3. CDR1 is LNHNV, CDR2 YYDKDF, per germline (reference sequence). V was clipped by 0 bases and J by 3 bases, with 11 bases between them. DNA of the CDR3: TGTGCCACCAGCAGAGACTACGCCGGAGACACTGAAGCTTTCTTT. This gives the protein CATSRDYAGDTEAFF.

V usage is TRBV7-2 and J usage is TRBJ2-3, with D possibly TRBD1 on 5 matching bases. V was trimmed by 1 base and J by 2 bases, leaving 10 bases between them. This CDR3 has 15 amino acids. Germline assignment: CDR1 SGHTA and CDR2 FQGNSA. CDR3 in amino acids: CASSLVVDTTDTQYF. CDR3 DNA: TGTGCCAGCAGCTTAGTAGTGGACACCACAGATACGCAGTATTTT.

J is TRBJ1-1 and V is TRBV30; a weak D match, TRBD1 (6 bases). This CDR3 is 12 amino acids long. V lost 8 bases, J lost 0 bases, and 10 bases lay in between. From germline, CDR1 is GTSNPN and CDR2 SVGIG (reference sequence). For the CDR3, the DNA is TGTGCCAAAGGGGGGGTGAACACTGAAGCTTTCTTT. This encodes CAKGGVNTEAFF.

This clone was detected only a few times. This chain uses TRBV14 with TRBJ2-1; maybe TRBD2 (5 bases). The CDR3 spans 14 residues. V was trimmed by 5 bases and J by 5 bases, leaving 13 bases between them. Germline CDR1 and CDR2: SGHDN and FVKESK. In nucleotides, the CDR3 is TGTGCCAGCAGCTCCACCGTGGGAGACAATGAGCAGTTCTTC. Translating gives CASSSTVGDNEQFF.

This clone was detected a few times. The gene calls are TRBV29-1 and TRBJ2-1, with D tentatively TRBD2 (5 bases). The ends were cut back, 5 bases at V and 8 bases at J, with 7 bases in the middle. CDR3 size: 10 residues. CDR1 SQVTM and CDR2 ANQGSEA come from the germline V gene. The DNA for the CDR3 is TGCAGCGTTTCCGGGGATGAGCAGTTCTTC. Translation gives CSVSGDEQFF.

The genes are TRBV19 and TRBJ2-2; D ambiguous. Deletions cut 3 bases from V and 4 bases from J, with 12 bases between. The CDR3 is made up of 15 amino acids. The germline V gene has CDR1 LNHDA and CDR2 SQIVND (reference sequence). The CDR3 nucleotides are TGTGCCAGTAGTATCTCGAGTCTGGTCACCGGGGAGCTGTTTTTT. Translating it yields CASSISSLVTGELFF.

The sample holds a few counts of this clone. This chain connects TRBV6-1 to TRBJ1-4, with a tentative D call TRBD1 (6 bases). Germline V lookup: CDR1 MNHNS, CDR2 SASEGT. The CDR3 loop spans 15 amino acids. Between the trimmed V and J ends, which lost 1 base and 2 bases, there was a span of 8 bases. The CDR3 region has the DNA TGTGCCAGCAGTGAAGACAGGGTGACTAATGAAAAACTGTTTTTT. This codes for CASSEDRVTNEKLFF.

The gene calls are TRBV10-1 and TRBJ1-4; 7 nucleotides line up with TRBD1. The CDR3 sequence is 17 residues long. Unmatched junction bases numbered 23, after V lost 9 bases and J lost 10 bases. In germline, CDR1 is WNHNN, CDR2 SYGVQD (reference sequence). CDR3: CARVRRGQIFKTVKLFF. CDR3 in DNA: TGCGCCAGGGTCCGGCGGGGACAGATATTCAAGACTGTAAAACTGTTTTTT.

The chain employs TRBV30 and TRBJ2-1; D remains ambiguous. The germline V gene has CDR1 GTSNPN and CDR2 SVGIG (reference sequence). Trimming pared 0 bases from V and 0 bases from J, leaving 6 bases between. This CDR3 is built from 14 residues. For the CDR3, the DNA is TGTGCCTGGAGTGTCACGAGCTCCTACAATGAGCAGTTCTTC. It translates to CAWSVTSSYNEQFF.

Turning to this clone: At one end, the junction sequence differs from germline, possibly due to a read error. This chain links TRBV14 with TRBJ1-6, with TRBD1 matching over 8 bases. This CDR3 region has 14 residues. Germline CDR1 and CDR2: SGHDN and FVKESK. The CDR3 reads CVSSQGARNSPLHF. The CDR3, as DNA: TGTGTCAGCAGCCAGGGGGCGCGGAATTCACCCCTCCACTTT.